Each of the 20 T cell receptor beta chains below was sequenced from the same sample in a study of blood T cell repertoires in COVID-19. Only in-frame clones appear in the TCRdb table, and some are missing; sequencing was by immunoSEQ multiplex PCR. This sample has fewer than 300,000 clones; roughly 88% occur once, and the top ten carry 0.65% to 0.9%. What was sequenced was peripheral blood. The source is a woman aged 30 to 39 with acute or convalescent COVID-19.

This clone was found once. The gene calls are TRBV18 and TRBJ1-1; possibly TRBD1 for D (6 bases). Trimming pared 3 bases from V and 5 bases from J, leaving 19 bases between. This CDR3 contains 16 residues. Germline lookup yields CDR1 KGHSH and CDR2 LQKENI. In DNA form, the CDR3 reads TGTGCCAGCTCACCGCGATTCCTAGGGGGAGAGACTGAAGCTTTCTTT. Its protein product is CASSPRFLGGETEAFF.

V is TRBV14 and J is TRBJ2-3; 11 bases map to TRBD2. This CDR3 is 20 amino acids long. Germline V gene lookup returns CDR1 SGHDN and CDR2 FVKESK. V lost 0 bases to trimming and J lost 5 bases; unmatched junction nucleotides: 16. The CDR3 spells CASSQDSGRLAGGSGDTQYF. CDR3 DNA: TGTGCCAGCAGCCAAGACTCTGGTCGGCTAGCGGGAGGTTCTGGAGATACGCAGTATTTT.

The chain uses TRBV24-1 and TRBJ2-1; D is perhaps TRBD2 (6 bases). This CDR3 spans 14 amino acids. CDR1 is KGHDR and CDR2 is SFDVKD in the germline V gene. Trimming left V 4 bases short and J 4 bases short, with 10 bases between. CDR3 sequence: CATSDAGPYNEQFF. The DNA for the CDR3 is TGTGCCACCAGTGACGCGGGACCTTACAATGAGCAGTTCTTC.

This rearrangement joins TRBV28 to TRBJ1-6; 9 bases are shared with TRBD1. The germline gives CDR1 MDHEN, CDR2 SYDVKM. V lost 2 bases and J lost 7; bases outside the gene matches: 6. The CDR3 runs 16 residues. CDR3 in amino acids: CASSLRPGQGNSPLHF. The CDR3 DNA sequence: TGTGCCAGCAGTTTACGGCCGGGACAGGGAAATTCACCCCTCCACTTT.

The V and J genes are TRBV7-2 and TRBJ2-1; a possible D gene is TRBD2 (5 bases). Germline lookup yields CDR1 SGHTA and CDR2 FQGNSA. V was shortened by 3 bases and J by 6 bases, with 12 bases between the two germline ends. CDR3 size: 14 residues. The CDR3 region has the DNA TGTGCCAGCAGCTTCGCACGGGAAGGCAATGAGCAGTTCTTC. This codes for CASSFAREGNEQFF.

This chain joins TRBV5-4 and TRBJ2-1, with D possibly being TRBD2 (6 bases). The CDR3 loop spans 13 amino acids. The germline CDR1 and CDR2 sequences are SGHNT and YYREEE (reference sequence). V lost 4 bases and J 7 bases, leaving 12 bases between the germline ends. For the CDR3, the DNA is TGTGCCAGCAGCCGGGACTCCCCGAATGAGCAGTTCTTC. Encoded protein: CASSRDSPNEQFF.

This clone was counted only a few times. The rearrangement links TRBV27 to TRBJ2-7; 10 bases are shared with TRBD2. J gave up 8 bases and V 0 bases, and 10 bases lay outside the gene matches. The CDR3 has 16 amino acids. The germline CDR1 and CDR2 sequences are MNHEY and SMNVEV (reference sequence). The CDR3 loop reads CASSLSPPAGGPKQYF. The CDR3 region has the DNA TGTGCCAGCAGTTTATCCCCCCCAGCGGGAGGGCCGAAGCAGTACTTC.

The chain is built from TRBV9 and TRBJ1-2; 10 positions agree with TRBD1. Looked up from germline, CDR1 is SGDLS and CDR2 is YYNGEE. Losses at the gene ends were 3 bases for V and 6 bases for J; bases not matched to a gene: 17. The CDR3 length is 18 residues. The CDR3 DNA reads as TGTGCCAGCAGCGGACCACCCACCGGGACAGGGGTCAATCATGGCTACACCTTC. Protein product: CASSGPPTGTGVNHGYTF. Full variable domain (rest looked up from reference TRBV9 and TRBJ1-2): DSGVTQTPKHLITATGQRVTLRCSPRSGDLSVYWYQQSLDQGLQFLIQYYNGEERAKGNILERFSAQQFPDLHSELNLSSLELGDSALYFCASSGPPTGTGVNHGYTFGSGTRLTVV.

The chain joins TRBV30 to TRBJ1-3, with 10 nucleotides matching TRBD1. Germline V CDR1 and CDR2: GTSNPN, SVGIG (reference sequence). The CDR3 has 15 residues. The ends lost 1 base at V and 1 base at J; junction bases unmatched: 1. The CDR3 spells CAWSGDRGSGNTIYF. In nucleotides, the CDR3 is TGTGCCTGGAGTGGGGACAGGGGTTCTGGAAACACCATATATTTT.

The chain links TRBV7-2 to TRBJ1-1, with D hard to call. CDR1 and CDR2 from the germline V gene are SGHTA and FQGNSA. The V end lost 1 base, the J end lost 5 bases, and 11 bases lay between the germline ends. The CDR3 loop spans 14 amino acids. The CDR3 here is CASSLVLGRTEAFF. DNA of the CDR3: TGTGCCAGCAGCTTAGTATTGGGCCGGACTGAAGCTTTCTTT.

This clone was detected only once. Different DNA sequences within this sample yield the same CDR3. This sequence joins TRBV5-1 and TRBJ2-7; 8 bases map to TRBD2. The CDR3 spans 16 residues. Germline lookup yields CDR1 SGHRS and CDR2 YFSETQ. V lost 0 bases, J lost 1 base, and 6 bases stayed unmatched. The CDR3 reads CASSLAGAGVSYEQYF. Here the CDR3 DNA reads TGCGCCAGCAGCTTGGCCGGAGCGGGAGTGTCCTACGAGCAGTACTTC.

CDR3 loop: CASTLTETNTEAFF. CDR3 DNA sequence: TGTGCCAGCACCCTGACAGAAACCAACACTGAAGCTTTCTTT. The chain combines TRBV2 with TRBJ1-1, with a tentative D call TRBD1 (5 bases). Germline V gene lookup returns CDR1 SNHLY and CDR2 FYNNEI. The V end lost 7 bases, the J end lost 2 bases, and 14 bases lay between the germline ends. The CDR3 runs to 14 residues.

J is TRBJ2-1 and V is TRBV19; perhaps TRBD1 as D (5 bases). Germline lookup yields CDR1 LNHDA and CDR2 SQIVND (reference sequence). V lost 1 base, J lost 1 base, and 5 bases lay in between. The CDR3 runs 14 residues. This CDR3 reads CASSIGQSYNEQFF. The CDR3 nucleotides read TGTGCCAGTAGTATAGGACAGTCCTACAATGAGCAGTTCTTC.

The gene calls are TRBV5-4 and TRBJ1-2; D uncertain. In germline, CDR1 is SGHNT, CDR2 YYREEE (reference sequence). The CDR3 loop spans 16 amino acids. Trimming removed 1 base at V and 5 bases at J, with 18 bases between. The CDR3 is CASSLSPPQIEYGYTF. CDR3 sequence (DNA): TGTGCCAGCAGCTTGAGCCCTCCCCAAATTGAGTATGGCTACACCTTC.

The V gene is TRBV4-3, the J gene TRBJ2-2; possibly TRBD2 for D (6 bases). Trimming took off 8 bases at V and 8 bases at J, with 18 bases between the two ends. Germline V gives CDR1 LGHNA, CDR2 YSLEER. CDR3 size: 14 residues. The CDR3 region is CASPRLGHFGELFF. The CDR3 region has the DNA TGCGCCAGCCCGAGACTAGGACATTTTGGGGAGCTGTTTTTT.

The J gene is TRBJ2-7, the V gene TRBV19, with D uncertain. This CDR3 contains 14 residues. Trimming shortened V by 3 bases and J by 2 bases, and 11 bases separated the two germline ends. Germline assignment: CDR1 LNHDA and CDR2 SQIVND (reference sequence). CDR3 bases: TGTGCCAGTAGTATGAGTCCGGGTACCTACGAGCAGTACTTC. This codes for CASSMSPGTYEQYF.

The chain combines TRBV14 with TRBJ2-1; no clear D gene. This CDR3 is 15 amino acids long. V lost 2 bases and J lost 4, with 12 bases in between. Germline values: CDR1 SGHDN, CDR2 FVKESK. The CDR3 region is CASSQLQMGYNEQFF. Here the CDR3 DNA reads TGTGCCAGCAGCCAACTACAGATGGGTTACAATGAGCAGTTCTTC.

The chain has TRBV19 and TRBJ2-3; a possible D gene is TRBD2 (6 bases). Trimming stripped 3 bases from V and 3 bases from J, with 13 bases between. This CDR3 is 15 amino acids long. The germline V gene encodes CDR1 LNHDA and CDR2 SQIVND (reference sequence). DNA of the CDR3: TGTGCCAGTAGTATCGAGGCGGGAAAAACAGATACGCAGTATTTT. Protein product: CASSIEAGKTDTQYF.

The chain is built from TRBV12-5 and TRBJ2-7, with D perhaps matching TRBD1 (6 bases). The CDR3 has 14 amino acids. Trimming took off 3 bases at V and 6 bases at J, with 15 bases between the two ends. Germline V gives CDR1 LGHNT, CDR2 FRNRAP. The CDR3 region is CASGLRGSSSEQYF. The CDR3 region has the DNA TGTGCTAGTGGTTTAAGGGGGAGCTCGAGCGAGCAGTACTTC.

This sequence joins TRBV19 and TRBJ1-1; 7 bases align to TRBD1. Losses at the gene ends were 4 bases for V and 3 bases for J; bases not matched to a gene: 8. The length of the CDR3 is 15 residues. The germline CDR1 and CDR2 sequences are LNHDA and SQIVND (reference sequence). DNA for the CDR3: TGTGCCAGTAGTAAGCCTTCAGGGGGACACACTGAAGCTTTCTTT. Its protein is CASSKPSGGHTEAFF.